This entry lists 23 T cell receptor beta chains sequenced from one sample in a study of blood T cell repertoires in COVID-19. TCRdb keeps only in-frame clones here, not all; method: immunoSEQ multiplex PCR. The sample contains 160,000 or so clones, more than 75% of which appear only once. The sequencing sample was made of PBMCs or T cells enriched from blood (not recorded which). The source of these receptors is a human donor with acute COVID-19. The donor label of this sample is uncertain.

The chain is built from TRBV4-2 and TRBJ2-7; unclear D gene. The V and J ends lost 0 bases and 6 bases respectively, with 6 bases between them. The CDR3 sequence is 12 residues long. Germline CDR1 reads LGHNA; CDR2 reads YNFKEQ. CDR3 in DNA: TGTGCCAGCAGCCAAGATCGCGTCGAGCAGTACTTC. It encodes CASSQDRVEQYF.

The CDR3: CASTRGQGTYEQYF. The CDR3, as DNA: TGTGCCAGCACGCGCGGACAGGGGACTTACGAGCAGTACTTC. The J gene is TRBJ2-7, the V gene TRBV7-9, with TRBD1 identical over 9 bases. The germline CDR1 and CDR2 sequences are SEHNR and FQNEAQ (reference sequence). The CDR3 has 14 amino acids. J lost 4 bases, V lost 7 bases, and 8 bases had no gene match.

V is TRBV12-5 and J is TRBJ2-2; unclear D gene. The germline V gene encodes CDR1 LGHNT and CDR2 FRNRAP. CDR3 length equals 11 residues. V lost 6 bases and J lost 6, with 5 bases in between. The CDR3: CASGQSGELFF. In DNA, the CDR3 is TGTGCTAGTGGACAGTCCGGGGAGCTGTTTTTT.

V and J are TRBV9 and TRBJ2-1, with 7 bases matching TRBD1. Trimming took 4 bases from V and 2 from J; bases not matched to a gene: 6. Germline values: CDR1 SGDLS, CDR2 YYNGEE. The length of the CDR3 is 15 residues. CDR3 in amino acids: CASSLDRSPYNEQFF. Here the CDR3 DNA reads TGTGCCAGCAGCCTGGACAGGTCCCCCTACAATGAGCAGTTCTTC.

This chain joins TRBV7-2 and TRBJ1-2; TRBD1 agrees at 10 bases. This CDR3 is built from 18 residues. Germline lookup yields CDR1 SGHTA and CDR2 FQGNSA. The junction had 13 bases not matched to a gene; V was cut back by 0 bases and J by 6 bases. The CDR3 DNA sequence: TGTGCCAGCAGCTTAGCCCCCGGGACAGGGGCCCTTACGAATGGCTACACCTTC. Translated: CASSLAPGTGALTNGYTF.

This chain links TRBV7-9 with TRBJ2-5; D gene unclear. V gave up 4 bases and J gave up 5 bases, with 8 bases separating them. Germline V gives CDR1 SEHNR, CDR2 FQNEAQ (reference sequence). The CDR3 is 12 amino acids. The chain's CDR3 is CASSSTRETQYF. Here the CDR3 DNA reads TGTGCCAGCAGCTCGACTCGGGAGACCCAGTACTTC. Full variable domain (remainder filled in from reference TRBV7-9 and TRBJ2-5): DTGVSQNPRHKITKRGQNVTFRCDPISEHNRLYWYRQTLGQGPEFLTYFQNEAQLEKSRLLSDRFSAERPKGSFSTLEIQRTEQGDSAMYLCASSSTRETQYFGPGTRLLVL.

The rearrangement links TRBV20-1 to TRBJ2-7, with unresolved D. CDR3 size: 11 residues. V was trimmed by 2 bases and J by 7 bases, leaving 9 bases between them. Per germline, CDR1 DFQATT and CDR2 SNEGSKA (reference sequence). The DNA for the CDR3 is TGCAGTGCTAGAACACAAGTTGAGCAGTACTTC. The encoded protein is CSARTQVEQYF.

The chain combines TRBV6-5 with TRBJ1-2, with 7 bases identical to TRBD1. The V gene end was trimmed by 7 bases and the J gene end by 4 bases; junction bases not matched to a gene: 6. Per germline, CDR1 MNHEY and CDR2 SVGAGI. The CDR3 runs 13 residues. For the CDR3, the DNA is TGTGCCAGCAAAAGGGACAGTCCCTATGGCTACACCTTC. It encodes CASKRDSPYGYTF.

V and J are TRBV25-1 and TRBJ2-5; 7 positions match TRBD1. The CDR3 contains 14 residues. CDR1 and CDR2 from the germline V gene are MGHDK and SYGVNS. V lost 6 bases, J lost 5 bases, and 9 bases stayed unmatched. The CDR3 is CASRRDRAGETQYF. As DNA, the CDR3 is TGTGCCAGCAGAAGAGACAGGGCAGGGGAGACCCAGTACTTC.

The chain is built from TRBV7-2 and TRBJ2-7; 9 bases line up with TRBD1. Germline V gives CDR1 SGHTA, CDR2 FQGNSA. This CDR3 has 16 amino acids. J lost 3 bases, V lost 0 bases, and 6 bases had no gene match. Here the CDR3 DNA reads TGTGCCAGCAGCTTAGCCCCGGGACAGGGAAACTACGAGCAGTACTTC. Its protein is CASSLAPGQGNYEQYF.

The CDR3 DNA sequence: TGTGCCAGCAGCCAAGGGCACAGCAGTAATGAAAAACTGTTTTTT. The encoded protein is CASSQGHSSNEKLFF. The chain links TRBV3-1 (or the pseudogene TRBV3-2) to TRBJ1-4; no clear D gene. Germline lookup yields CDR1 LGHDT and CDR2 YNNKEL (reference sequence). The CDR3 length is 15 residues. Trimming stripped 1 base from V and 4 bases from J, with 10 bases between.

V and J are TRBV9 and TRBJ1-1; D is possibly TRBD1 (5 bases). Germline CDR1 and CDR2: SGDLS and YYNGEE. The CDR3 spans 14 residues. V was trimmed by 0 bases and J by 7 bases, leaving 13 bases between them. CDR3 bases: TGTGCCAGCAGCGTAGGGTCAGGGCGGGGTGAAGCTTTCTTT. It encodes CASSVGSGRGEAFF.

This clone was detected only a few times. This rearrangement joins TRBV30 to TRBJ1-6, with 11 nucleotides matching TRBD1. Germline lookup yields CDR1 GTSNPN and CDR2 SVGIG (reference sequence). The CDR3 runs 14 residues. Trimming cost V 2 bases and J 9 bases; bases outside gene matches: 3. DNA of the CDR3: TGTGCCTGGAGTATTGGGACAGGGGGTTCACCCCTCCACTTT. Its protein is CAWSIGTGGSPLHF.

V gene TRBV18 combines with J gene TRBJ1-2; 9 positions match TRBD1. Germline V gives CDR1 KGHSH, CDR2 LQKENI. This CDR3 comprises 20 residues. The V gene end was trimmed by 6 bases and the J gene end by 4 bases; junction bases not matched to a gene: 24. The CDR3 loop is CASSRPFSTRMDRGGYGYTF. The CDR3 DNA sequence: TGTGCCAGCTCTCGACCCTTTTCAACCCGAATGGACAGGGGAGGCTATGGCTACACCTTC.

V is TRBV4-2 and J is TRBJ2-7; no clear D gene. Per germline, CDR1 LGHNA and CDR2 YNFKEQ. The length of the CDR3 is 14 residues. Trimming pared 1 base from V and 5 bases from J, leaving 12 bases between. In nucleotides, the CDR3 is TGTGCCAGCAGCCAAGCTGGGCTCTGGGACGAGCAGTACTTC. Amino acids: CASSQAGLWDEQYF.

The rearrangement joins TRBV11-2 to TRBJ2-7, with 14 bases identical to TRBD2. This CDR3 is 16 amino acids long. CDR1 SGHAT and CDR2 FQNNGV come from the germline V gene. Unmatched junction bases numbered 4, after V lost 6 bases and J lost 0 bases. This chain's CDR3 is CASRGLAGALSYEQYF. The CDR3 DNA reads TGTGCCAGCAGGGGACTAGCGGGGGCCCTCTCCTACGAGCAGTACTTC.

The V call is TRBV9, the J call TRBJ2-3; 7 bases agree with TRBD2. The length of the CDR3 is 16 residues. V trimming: 0 bases; J trimming: 2 bases; junction bases outside the gene matches: 6. Germline V gene lookup returns CDR1 SGDLS and CDR2 YYNGEE. The chain's CDR3 is CASSVDPGTTTDTQYF. CDR3 nucleotides: TGTGCCAGCAGCGTAGACCCGGGGACTACCACAGATACGCAGTATTTT.

V is TRBV9 and J is TRBJ1-2; tentatively, D is TRBD1 (5 bases). V was clipped by 0 bases and J by 1 base, with 13 bases between them. Germline V CDR1 and CDR2: SGDLS, YYNGEE. The CDR3 loop spans 16 amino acids. The CDR3 is CASSVDWRGGNYGYTF. As DNA, the CDR3 is TGTGCCAGCAGCGTAGATTGGCGGGGGGGTAACTATGGCTACACCTTC.

This clone was detected once. The CDR3 loop reads CAATSGGLEQYF. CDR3 nucleotides: TGTGCCGCGACTAGCGGGGGGCTCGAGCAGTACTTC. The chain couples TRBV10-3 to TRBJ2-7; 13 positions agree with TRBD2. V trimming: 11 bases; J trimming: 6 bases; junction bases outside the gene matches: 4. Per germline, CDR1 ENHRY and CDR2 SYGVKD. The CDR3 runs 12 residues.

This clone was counted a single time. V usage is TRBV19 and J usage is TRBJ2-6, with 8 bases that match TRBD1. Germline CDR1 LNHDA, CDR2 SQIVND (reference sequence). This CDR3 has 16 residues. Trimming at V came to 5 bases and at J to 2 bases, leaving 5 bases not matched to a gene. The CDR3 nucleotides read TGTGCCAGTAGTCCGCAGGGGGCGACTGGGGCCAACGTCCTGACTTTC. Translating it yields CASSPQGATGANVLTF.

The V gene is TRBV4-1, the J gene TRBJ2-1; D may be TRBD2 (6 bases). This CDR3 is 18 amino acids long. V was pared by 1 base and J by 4 bases, with 20 bases between. Germline CDR1 and CDR2: MGHRA and YSYEKL. The CDR3 spells CASSQVVGGQGRYNEQFF. The DNA of the CDR3 is TGCGCCAGCAGCCAAGTGGTTGGAGGGCAGGGTCGGTACAATGAGCAGTTCTTC.

V gene TRBV27 combines with J gene TRBJ2-7; D not resolved. Germline-derived CDR1 and CDR2 are MNHEY and SMNVEV (reference sequence). The V end lost 0 bases, the J end lost 0 bases, and 6 bases lay between the germline ends. The CDR3 runs to 14 residues. The CDR3 loop reads CASSLSRPSYEQYF. The CDR3 DNA reads TGTGCCAGCAGTTTATCCAGGCCCTCCTACGAGCAGTACTTC.

This chain uses TRBV2 with TRBJ1-1; unclear D gene. Trimming shortened V by 0 bases and J by 5 bases, and 10 bases separated the two germline ends. The CDR3 has 14 amino acids. Germline lookup yields CDR1 SNHLY and CDR2 FYNNEI. The CDR3 DNA is TGTGCCAGCAGTGAAGCGCGGAGCGCTACTGAAGCTTTCTTT. It codes for CASSEARSATEAFF.